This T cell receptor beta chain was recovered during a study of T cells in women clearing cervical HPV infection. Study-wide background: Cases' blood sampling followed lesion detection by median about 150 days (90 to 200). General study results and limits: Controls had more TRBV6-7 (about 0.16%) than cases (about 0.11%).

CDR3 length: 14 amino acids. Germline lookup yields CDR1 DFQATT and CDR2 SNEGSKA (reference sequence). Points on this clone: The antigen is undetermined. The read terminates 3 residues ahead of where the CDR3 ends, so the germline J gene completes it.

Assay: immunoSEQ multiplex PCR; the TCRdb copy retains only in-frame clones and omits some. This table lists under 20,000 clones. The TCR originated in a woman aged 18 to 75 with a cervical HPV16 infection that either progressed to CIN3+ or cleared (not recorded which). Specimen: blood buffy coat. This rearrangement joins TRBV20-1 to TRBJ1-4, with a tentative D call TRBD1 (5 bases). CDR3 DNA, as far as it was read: TGCAGTGCTAGTATAGGGTCTGGGGCCAACGTA. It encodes CSASIGSGANV. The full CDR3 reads CSASIGSGANVLFF.